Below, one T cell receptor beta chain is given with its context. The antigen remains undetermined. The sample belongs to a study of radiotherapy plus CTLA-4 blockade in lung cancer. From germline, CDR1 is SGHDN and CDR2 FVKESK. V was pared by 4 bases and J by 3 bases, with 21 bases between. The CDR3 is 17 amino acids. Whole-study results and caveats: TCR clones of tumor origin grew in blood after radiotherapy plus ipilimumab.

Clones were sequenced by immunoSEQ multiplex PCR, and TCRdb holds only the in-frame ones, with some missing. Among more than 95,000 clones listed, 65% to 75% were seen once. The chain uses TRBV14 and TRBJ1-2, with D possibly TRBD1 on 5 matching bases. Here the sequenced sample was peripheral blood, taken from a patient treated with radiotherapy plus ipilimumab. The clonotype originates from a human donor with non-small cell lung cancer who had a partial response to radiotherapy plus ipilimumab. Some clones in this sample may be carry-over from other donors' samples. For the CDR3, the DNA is TGTGCCAGCAGCCCGTTAGGGGCCGACTTAGACTACTATGGCTACACCTTC. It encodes CASSPLGADLDYYGYTF.